Listed below are T cell receptor beta chains from one sample, sequenced in a study of T cell responses to AZD1222 COVID-19 vaccine. Only in-frame clones appear in the TCRdb table, and some are missing; sequencing was by immunoSEQ multiplex PCR. The profile covers more than 95,000 clones, with 80% to 90% appearing a single time and 3.9% taken by the ten largest. The specimen was peripheral blood, collected on day 0 of MenACWY control vaccination. These receptors were taken from an adult in good health. CDR3s include the opening cysteine and the closing phenylalanine or tryptophan. Fields, in order: J gene, V gene, D gene, clone size, CDR3 protein, CDR3 DNA. A D gene is named only where the DNA matches it firmly. The size entry is marked missing in some rows and otherwise reads once, few, many or a size class.

>TRBJ1-6|TRBV6-2/TRBV6-3|-|-
CASSSRQTNNSPLHF
TGTGCCAGCAGTTCCCGACAGACTAATAATTCACCCCTCCACTTT
>TRBJ2-2|TRBV18|TRBD1|-
CASSPLDRGGFGELFF
TGTGCCAGCTCACCCTTGGACAGGGGCGGCTTCGGGGAGCTGTTTTTT
>TRBJ2-5|TRBV10-1|-|-
CASSGGSGQETQYF
TGCGCCAGCAGCGGGGGTAGCGGACAAGAGACCCAGTACTTC
>TRBJ1-2|TRBV27|TRBD1|-
CASSLLTGRGQGDYGYTF
TGTGCCAGCAGTTTATTAACCGGGAGGGGACAGGGGGACTATGGCTACACCTTC
>TRBJ1-1|TRBV12-3/TRBV12-4|-|-
CASSLNPNTEAFF
TGTGCCAGCAGTTTAAACCCGAACACTGAAGCTTTCTTT
>TRBJ2-2|TRBV21-1|-|-
CAALRTVGTGELFF
TGTGCCGCGCTTAGAACGGTTGGCACCGGGGAGCTGTTTTTT
>TRBJ2-2|TRBV4-3|TRBD2|-
CASSQDVKVGLADELFF
TGCGCCAGCAGCCAAGACGTTAAAGTTGGACTAGCGGACGAGCTGTTTTTT
>TRBJ1-2|TRBV6-5|TRBD1|-
CASSPRTGGNYGYTF
TGTGCCAGCAGTCCGCGGACAGGGGGCAACTATGGCTACACCTTC
>TRBJ1-4|TRBV18|-|-
CASSLDRLNEKLFF
TGTGCCAGCTCACTGGACAGACTTAATGAAAAACTGTTTTTT
>TRBJ1-4|TRBV19|-|few
CASSMGGSADEKLFF
TGTGCCAGTAGTATGGGTGGCTCAGCGGATGAAAAACTGTTTTTT
>TRBJ2-7|TRBV18|-|-
CASSPPVSIYEQYF
TGTGCCAGCTCACCCCCTGTATCCATCTACGAGCAGTACTTC
>TRBJ2-4|TRBV28|TRBD1|-
CASSRQGGDKNIQYF
TGTGCCAGCAGTAGACAGGGGGGGGACAAAAACATTCAGTACTTC
>TRBJ2-7|TRBV3-1/TRBV3-2|TRBD1|once
CASSPDRGPLYEQYF
TGTGCCAGCAGCCCGGACAGGGGTCCCCTATACGAGCAGTACTTC
>TRBJ1-1|TRBV6-5|-|-
CASSYKDAGLNTEAFF
TGTGCCAGCAGTTACAAAGATGCAGGCCTGAACACTGAAGCTTTCTTT
>TRBJ1-2|TRBV24-1|-|-
CATSDVQVNYGYTF
TGTGCCACCAGTGATGTACAGGTTAACTATGGCTACACCTTC
>TRBJ2-5|TRBV27|TRBD2|-
CASRATGGEETQYF
TGTGCCAGCAGAGCGACGGGGGGAGAAGAGACCCAGTACTTC
>TRBJ2-2|TRBV5-1|-|-
CASSLEETGTGELFF
TGCGCCAGCAGCCTCGAGGAAACAGGGACCGGGGAGCTGTTTTTT
>TRBJ1-2|TRBV24-1|-|-
CATSDFESAGYTF
TGTGCCACCAGTGATTTCGAGTCAGCTGGCTACACCTTC
>TRBJ2-2|TRBV29-1|TRBD1|-
CSVEDPRQGPGELFF
TGCAGCGTTGAAGATCCTAGACAGGGCCCCGGGGAGCTGTTTTTT
>TRBJ1-1|TRBV4-1|TRBD1|-
CASTWDRVGTEAFF
TGCGCCAGCACCTGGGACAGGGTCGGGACTGAAGCTTTCTTT
>TRBJ1-5|TRBV10-1|TRBD1|-
CASIPQGGYQPQHF
TGCGCCAGCATTCCACAGGGGGGGTATCAGCCCCAGCATTTT
>TRBJ2-7|TRBV11-2|TRBD1|few
CASSPLDRGSSYEQYF
TGTGCCAGCAGCCCCCTGGACAGGGGAAGCTCCTACGAGCAGTACTTC
>TRBJ1-1|TRBV7-9|-|-
CASSSSGEGIEAFF
TGTGCCAGCAGCTCCAGCGGGGAGGGGATTGAAGCTTTCTTT
>TRBJ2-3|TRBV5-1|-|-
CASSLASGRTDTQYF
TGCGCCAGCAGCTTGGCCAGCGGCCGCACAGATACGCAGTATTTT